This entry lists 21 T cell receptor beta chains sequenced from one sample in a study of T cells in Graves' hyperthyroidism and ophthalmopathy. Researchers amplified the TCR beta CDR3 regions from RNA transcripts. Researchers ran a first-round RT-PCR on the TCR CDR3 using the HTBI primer set. TCRdb independently ran MiXCR on the multiplex PCR reads; one entry per CDR3 protein. The table lists under 300,000 distinct CDR3 sequences, approximately 13% of them singletons, with roughly 7.9% in the top ten. The source material was blood. The receptors here all came from a woman aged 40 to 49 with Graves' hyperthyroidism.

At least ten counts were recorded for this clonotype. The rearrangement joins TRBV6-1 to TRBJ1-5; D remains ambiguous. The CDR3 runs to 14 residues. V was clipped by 8 bases and J by 3 bases, with 14 bases between them. Germline-derived CDR1 and CDR2 are MNHNS and SASEGT. The CDR3: CASGSGSVNQPQHF. The DNA of the CDR3 is TGTGCCAGCGGCAGTGGGAGCGTCAATCAGCCCCAGCATTTT.

This clonotype was counted only a few times. This may be a read error: a much more frequent sequence differs by one nucleotide. V and J are TRBV30 and TRBJ1-5; 9 nucleotides line up with TRBD1. This CDR3 contains 14 residues. CDR1 and CDR2 from the germline V gene are GTSNPN and SVGIG (reference sequence). Trimming removed 5 bases from V and 6 bases from J; junction bases left unmatched: 8. The CDR3 DNA sequence: TGTGCCTGGGGTGGGACAGGGAACTCTCAGCCCCAGCATTTT. It encodes CAWGGTGNSQPQHF. The complete variable domain, with remaining parts taken from reference TRBV30 and TRBJ1-5, reads SQTIHQWPATLVQPVGSPLSLECTVEGTSNPNLYWYRQAAGRGLQLLFYSVGIGQISSEVPQNLSASRPQDRQFILSSKKLLLSDSGFYLCAWGGTGNSQPQHFGDGTRLSIL.

This clonotype was recorded many times. V is TRBV7-2 and J is TRBJ2-7; 8 bases match TRBD1. J lost 6 bases, V lost 0 bases, and 10 bases had no gene match. Germline V gene data show CDR1 as SGHTA and CDR2 as FQGNSA. CDR3 length: 16 amino acids. The CDR3 is CASSLADRARFGEQYF. The CDR3 DNA follows: TGTGCCAGCAGCTTAGCGGACAGGGCTCGGTTTGGCGAGCAGTACTTC. Based on the CDR3 plus reference TRBV7-2 and TRBJ2-7, the full variable domain is GAGVSQSPSNKVTEKGKDVELRCDPISGHTALYWYRQSLGQGLEFLIYFQGNSAPDKSGLPSDRFSAERTGGSVSTLTIQRTQQEDSAVYLCASSLADRARFGEQYFGPGTRLTVT.

This clonotype came up many times. The J gene is TRBJ2-7, the V gene TRBV28; a possible D gene is TRBD2 (6 bases). The CDR3 contains 14 residues. V was shortened by 3 bases and J by 1 base, with 10 bases between the two germline ends. Germline V lookup: CDR1 MDHEN, CDR2 SYDVKM. CDR3 nucleotide sequence: TGTGCCAGCAGTTTCTCGGGAGCGTCCTACGAGCAGTACTTC. Its translation: CASSFSGASYEQYF.

With respect to this clonotype: A much larger clone lies a single base off, so this may be a read error. The chain has TRBV7-8 and TRBJ2-3; tentative D call: TRBD2 (6 bases). Trimming took off 5 bases at V and 2 bases at J, with 11 bases between the two ends. This CDR3 has 14 residues. CDR1 is SGHVS and CDR2 is FQNEAQ in the germline V gene. The CDR3 sequence is CASSPLADTDTQYF. The CDR3 coding sequence is TGTGCCAGCAGCCCTTTAGCGGACACAGATACGCAGTATTTT.

This clonotype has ten or more counts. This sequence joins TRBV9 and TRBJ2-7, with D unclear. This CDR3 contains 15 residues. Germline V lookup: CDR1 SGDLS, CDR2 YYNGEE. V was clipped by 0 bases and J by 2 bases, with 12 bases between them. Written as DNA, the CDR3 is TGTGCCAGCAGCGTAGGCCCGGACGGTACCTACGAGCAGTACTTC. Amino acid sequence: CASSVGPDGTYEQYF.

The V call is TRBV12-3 or TRBV12-4, the J call TRBJ1-1, with D tentatively TRBD1 (5 bases). This CDR3 region has 14 residues. Trimming took 7 bases from V and 4 from J, leaving 16 bases between them. The CDR3 protein is CASKPRDGFTEAFF. CDR3 sequence (DNA): TGTGCCAGCAAACCCCGGGACGGATTCACTGAAGCTTTCTTT.

Many counts were recorded for this clonotype. The chain employs TRBV6-6 and TRBJ2-1, with 12 bases identical to TRBD2. Trimming removed 0 bases from V and 5 bases from J; junction bases left unmatched: 2. This CDR3 region has 16 residues. From germline, CDR1 is MNHNY and CDR2 SVGAGI (reference sequence). CDR3 residues: CASSYSTSGGNNEQFF. In DNA, the CDR3 is TGTGCCAGCAGTTACTCGACTAGCGGGGGCAACAATGAGCAGTTCTTC.

This clonotype was seen just once. The J gene is TRBJ1-5, the V gene TRBV27; possibly TRBD1 for D (5 bases). Trimming shortened V by 0 bases and J by 6 bases, and 12 bases separated the two germline ends. This CDR3 region has 15 residues. CDR1 and CDR2 from the germline V gene are MNHEY and SMNVEV (reference sequence). CDR3 DNA: TGTGCCAGCAGTTTATCGGGGGGGAGCCCTCAGCCCCAGCATTTT. It codes for CASSLSGGSPQPQHF.

This clonotype was seen at least ten times. This chain joins TRBV29-1 and TRBJ2-3, with 8 bases identical to TRBD1. The J segment lost 2 bases and the V segment lost 5 bases, leaving 6 bases of the junction unmatched. This CDR3 contains 14 residues. From germline, CDR1 is SQVTM and CDR2 ANQGSEA. The CDR3 loop reads CSVQRTGYTDTQYF. In nucleotides, the CDR3 is TGCAGCGTTCAGCGGACAGGGTACACAGATACGCAGTATTTT.

This clonotype was counted at least ten times. The gene calls are TRBV28 and TRBJ2-1; D remains unclear. V lost 3 bases, J lost 4 bases, and 4 bases lay in between. Looked up from germline, CDR1 is MDHEN and CDR2 is SYDVKM. This CDR3 region has 12 residues. The DNA for the CDR3 is TGTGCCAGCAGTTTTACATACAATGAGCAGTTCTTC. It translates to CASSFTYNEQFF.

This clonotype showed up many times. The chain couples TRBV20-1 to TRBJ1-5, with a weak D call TRBD1 (5 bases). V was cut by 3 bases and J by 3 bases, with 15 bases left in between. The CDR3 sequence is 15 residues long. Germline V gene sequence: CDR1 DFQATT, CDR2 SNEGSKA (reference sequence). CDR3 region: CSARPTGGYNQPQHF. Here the CDR3 DNA reads TGCAGTGCTAGGCCCACAGGCGGTTACAATCAGCCCCAGCATTTT.

In this sample, this clonotype turned up many times. The rearrangement links TRBV28 to TRBJ2-1, with 7 bases lining up with TRBD2. The CDR3 runs 14 residues. CDR1 is MDHEN, CDR2 SYDVKM, per germline. Trimming at V came to 3 bases and at J to 5 bases, leaving 4 bases not matched to a gene. The DNA for the CDR3 is TGTGCCAGCAGTTTTCTAGCGGACCACAATGAGCAGTTCTTC. This encodes CASSFLADHNEQFF.

This clonotype has more than one count but fewer than ten. The chain couples TRBV6-1 to TRBJ2-3, with 9 bases lining up with TRBD1. This CDR3 comprises 15 residues. V lost 3 bases to trimming and J lost 4 bases; unmatched junction nucleotides: 5. CDR1 is MNHNS, CDR2 SASEGT, per germline. Written as DNA, the CDR3 is TGTGCCAGCAGTGAGGAGGACAGGGGTTCAGATACGCAGTATTTT. This codes for CASSEEDRGSDTQYF.

Remarks on this clonotype: This may be a read error: a much more frequent sequence differs by one nucleotide. The chain recombines TRBV4-1 with TRBJ2-7; no reliable D call. CDR1 is MGHRA, CDR2 YSYEKL, per germline. V was shortened by 3 bases and J by 5 bases, with 11 bases between the two germline ends. This CDR3 has 13 residues. CDR3 DNA sequence: TGCGCCAGCAGCCAGGTCCCCAGTAACGAGCAGTACTTC. This codes for CASSQVPSNEQYF.

Many counts were recorded for this clonotype. The J gene is TRBJ1-6, the V gene TRBV5-5; D gene ambiguous. From germline, CDR1 is SGHKS and CDR2 YYEKEE (reference sequence). This CDR3 has 11 residues. V was clipped by 2 bases and J by 12 bases, with 6 bases between them. Written as DNA, the CDR3 is TGTGCCAGCAGCTTCCCCGGACCCCTCCACTTT. This translates into CASSFPGPLHF.

On this clonotype: Given the absence of the conserved phenylalanine or tryptophan at the CDR3 end, a read error is likely. The rearrangement uses TRBV11-2 and TRBJ2-3; 10 bases line up with TRBD1. CDR1 and CDR2 from the germline V gene are SGHAT and FQNNGV. The V segment lost 3 bases and the J segment 1 base; nucleotides outside the gene matches: 7. There are 17 residues in the CDR3. The chain's CDR3 is CASSFLEGQGGTDTQYL. The CDR3 DNA follows: TGTGCCAGCAGCTTCCTAGAAGGACAGGGGGGCACAGATACGCAGTATCTT.

This clonotype was observed a handful of times. The genes are TRBV5-1 and TRBJ2-1; the D gene is possibly TRBD2 (5 bases). There are 14 residues in the CDR3. V lost 2 bases to trimming and J lost 9 bases, with 15 bases between them. Germline V gives CDR1 SGHRS, CDR2 YFSETQ. CDR3 DNA sequence: TGCGCCAGCAGCTTCGGAGCGGAGTATGGTGAGCAGTTCTTC. Translated, it gives CASSFGAEYGEQFF.

This clonotype appeared many times. The chain couples TRBV10-3 to TRBJ2-1; D possibly matches TRBD1 or TRBD2 (5 bases each). The CDR3 contains 15 residues. The ends were cut back, 2 bases at V and 8 bases at J, with 16 bases in the middle. Germline V gene sequence: CDR1 ENHRY, CDR2 SYGVKD. CDR3 sequence reads: CAISELLDLGDEQFF. Here the CDR3 DNA reads TGTGCCATCAGTGAGCTCCTCGACCTGGGGGATGAGCAGTTCTTC.

This clonotype came up a few times. The genes are TRBV7-2 and TRBJ2-1; D uncertain. From germline, CDR1 is SGHTA and CDR2 FQGNSA. Trimming shortened V by 1 base and J by 2 bases, and 6 bases separated the two germline ends. CDR3 length: 14 residues. CDR3 loop: CASSLEVPYNEQFF. CDR3 in DNA: TGTGCCAGCAGCTTAGAGGTGCCCTACAATGAGCAGTTCTTC.

The V gene is TRBV4-2, the J gene TRBJ1-2, with 7 nucleotides matching TRBD1. V lost 0 bases to trimming and J lost 8 bases; unmatched junction nucleotides: 9. The CDR3 is 15 amino acids. Germline V gene lookup returns CDR1 LGHNA and CDR2 YNFKEQ. CDR3 in amino acids: CASSQDPTGYLGYTF. In nucleotides, the CDR3 is TGTGCCAGCAGCCAAGACCCGACAGGGTATTTGGGCTACACCTTC.